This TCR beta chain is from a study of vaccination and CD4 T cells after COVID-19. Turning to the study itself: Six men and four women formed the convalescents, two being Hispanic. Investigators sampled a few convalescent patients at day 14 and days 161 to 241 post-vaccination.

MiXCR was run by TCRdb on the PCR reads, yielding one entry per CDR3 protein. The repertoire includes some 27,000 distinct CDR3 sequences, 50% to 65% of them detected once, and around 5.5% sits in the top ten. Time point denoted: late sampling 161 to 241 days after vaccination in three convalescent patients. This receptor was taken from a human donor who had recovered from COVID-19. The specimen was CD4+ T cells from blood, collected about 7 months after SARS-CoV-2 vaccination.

The CDR3 loop reads CASSYSGTKPYEQYF. Written as DNA, the CDR3 is TGTGCCAGCAGTTACTCTGGGACTAAACCCTACGAGCAGTACTTC. The rearrangement joins TRBV6-2 or TRBV6-3 to TRBJ2-7; 7 bases line up with TRBD2. CDR3 size: 15 residues. V shed 0 bases, J shed 2 bases, and the junction held 4 bases outside the gene matches. Germline V gene sequence: CDR1 MNHEY, CDR2 SVGEGT.